The rows below give T cell receptor beta chains drawn from one sample of a study of shared clonotypes between healthy human individuals. Generated by immunoSEQ multiplex PCR, the TCRdb table keeps only in-frame clones and is missing some. The table has roughly 2 million clones, approximately 95% seen once. Sample: naive CD4+ T cells sorted from blood. These receptors came from a man between 18 and 35 years old in good health. Each CDR3 is given with its conserved first and last residue. The D gene is left open where the match is weak. Clone size is stated in some rows and not others, as once, few, many or a class when expanded.

.	.	TRBV6-5	TRBJ2-7	TGTGCCAGCAGTTACTCGTGGTTGGACACCTACGAGCAGTACTTC	CASSYSWLDTYEQYF
once	TRBD1	TRBV5-1	TRBJ2-2	TGCGCCAGCAGCTCTGACAGGGGCGACACCGGGGAGCTGTTTTTT	CASSSDRGDTGELFF
.	.	TRBV7-2	TRBJ2-5	TGTGCCAGCAGCTTAGGAGGTTTGGAGACCCAGTACTTC	CASSLGGLETQYF
.	.	TRBV6-1	TRBJ2-2	TGTGCCAGCAGAGGAGGGATGAACACCGGGGAGCTGTTTTTT	CASRGGMNTGELFF
.	TRBD1	TRBV6-5	TRBJ2-7	TGTGCCAGCAGTACCGGGACAGGGCTATACGAGCAGTACTTC	CASSTGTGLYEQYF
.	TRBD1	TRBV10-3	TRBJ1-2	TGTGCCATCAGTGGACAGGGTGAAACTGGTGGCTACACCTTC	CAISGQGETGGYTF
.	.	TRBV18	TRBJ1-4	TGTGCCAGCTCACCCTATAATGAAAAACTGTTTTTT	CASSPYNEKLFF
.	TRBD1	TRBV5-1	TRBJ1-1	TGCGCCAGCAGCGGAGGACAGGGTCTTGGAACTGAAGCTTTCTTT	CASSGGQGLGTEAFF
.	.	TRBV7-8	TRBJ2-7	TGTGCCAGCAGCGAACCGACAGCCGGGAGAGTTATGGAGCAGTACTTC	CASSEPTAGRVMEQYF
.	.	TRBV5-1	TRBJ2-5	TGCGCCAGCTTTGAAGGGGGAGAGACCCAGTACTTC	CASFEGGETQYF
.	.	TRBV5-1	TRBJ1-1	TGCGCCAGCAGCTTGGGGGGGCGAACGAACACTGAAGCTTTCTTT	CASSLGGRTNTEAFF
once	.	TRBV15	TRBJ1-3	TGTGCCACCAGCAGAGATCGCGAAAACACCATATATTTT	CATSRDRENTIYF
.	TRBD1	TRBV7-6	TRBJ1-1	TGTGCCAGCAGCTTGAGTCGGGACAGGGGTCTGAACACTGAAGCTTTCTTT	CASSLSRDRGLNTEAFF
.	.	TRBV6-5	TRBJ2-3	TGTGCCAGCAGTGGCGGTTACACAGATACGCAGTATTTT	CASSGGYTDTQYF
.	.	TRBV28	TRBJ1-1	TGTGCCAGCAGTTTATGGTCTGGAAAGGCGAACACTGAAGCTTTCTTT	CASSLWSGKANTEAFF
.	.	TRBV6-5	TRBJ2-7	TGTGCCAGCAGTTACTCAGGGGGTAGGGAGCAGTACTTC	CASSYSGGREQYF
.	TRBD2	TRBV2	TRBJ2-2	TGTGCCAGCAGAGGGACTAGCGGAAGCCCGAACACCGGGGAGCTGTTTTTT	CASRGTSGSPNTGELFF
.	TRBD1	TRBV18	TRBJ1-1	TGTGCCAGCTCACCGGGACAGGGGGCTTTGGGCACTGAAGCTTTCTTT	CASSPGQGALGTEAFF
once	.	TRBV9	TRBJ1-6	TGTGCCAGCAGCGTAGGAGGGGTTAATTCACCCCTCCACTTT	CASSVGGVNSPLHF
.	TRBD2	TRBV5-5	TRBJ2-1	TGTGCCAGCAGCTTTACGGCGGGAGGCTCTACGTACAATGAGCAGTTCTTC	CASSFTAGGSTYNEQFF
.	.	TRBV10-3	TRBJ2-3	TGTGCCATCTGGGATCGCACAGATACGCAGTATTTT	CAIWDRTDTQYF
.	.	TRBV30	TRBJ2-1	TGTGCCTGGATGCAGGGCCCGAATGAGCAGTTCTTC	CAWMQGPNEQFF
.	TRBD2	TRBV5-1	TRBJ2-1	TGCGCCAGCAGCCCTGGGACTAGCCCAAACAATGAGCAGTTCTTC	CASSPGTSPNNEQFF
.	.	TRBV5-4	TRBJ1-2	TGTGCCAGCAGCTCCGGGACCGAAAACTATGGCTACACCTTC	CASSSGTENYGYTF
.	.	TRBV25-1	TRBJ2-3	TGTGCCAGCAGTCCGGCCCCAAGACCGCAGTATTTT	CASSPAPRPQYF
.	TRBD1	TRBV7-3	TRBJ1-6	TGTGCCAGCAGTATCACGCCGACAGGGGTAAATTCACCCCTCCACTTT	CASSITPTGVNSPLHF
.	TRBD1	TRBV30	TRBJ1-3	TGTGCCTGGGTTAGCCAGGGGGGATCTGGAAACACCATATATTTT	CAWVSQGGSGNTIYF
once	.	TRBV10-3	TRBJ1-2	TGTGCCATCAGTGAGGACCGACTTAACTATGGCTACACCTTC	CAISEDRLNYGYTF
.	TRBD2	TRBV4-1	TRBJ2-6	TGCGCCAGCAGCCAGGGACTAGCGGGGGCGGGCGTCCTGACTTTC	CASSQGLAGAGVLTF
.	TRBD2	TRBV27	TRBJ2-1	TGTGCCAGCAGTTTAGGCGGGAGGGCCAGTGAGCAGTTCTTC	CASSLGGRASEQFF
few	.	TRBV9	TRBJ1-1	TGTGCCAGCAGCGTAGCTTTGGGCACTGAAGCTTTCTTT	CASSVALGTEAFF
.	.	TRBV11-2	TRBJ1-2	TGTGCCAGCAGCTCCCTCACGGGGGGGGTCGATGGCTACACCTTC	CASSSLTGGVDGYTF
.	TRBD1	TRBV7-9	TRBJ2-1	TGTGCCAGCAGCAATCGACAGGGTCCTAAGTATGAGCAGTTCTTC	CASSNRQGPKYEQFF
.	.	TRBV11-2	TRBJ2-7	TGTGCCAGCAGCTCCCGGGACACGTCCTACGAGCAGTACTTC	CASSSRDTSYEQYF
.	.	TRBV10-3	TRBJ2-3	TGTGCCATCAGTGACACTAGTCGCGCAGATACGCAGTATTTT	CAISDTSRADTQYF
.	.	TRBV5-1	TRBJ2-1	TGCGCCAGCAGCTTGGAAGTAGTCTCCTACAATGAGCAGTTCTTC	CASSLEVVSYNEQFF
.	.	TRBV6-5	TRBJ2-5	TGTGCCAGCAGTCTCTCAGTAGGAGGAGAGACCCAGTACTTC	CASSLSVGGETQYF
.	.	TRBV18	TRBJ2-7	TGTGCCAGCTCACCAACCCGTTACTACGAGCAGTACTTC	CASSPTRYYEQYF
.	TRBD1	TRBV29-1	TRBJ2-7	TGCAGCGTTCGACAGGGGAGTTCCTACGAGCAGTACTTC	CSVRQGSSYEQYF
.	.	TRBV30	TRBJ2-5	TGTGCCTGGGGCCGACTAGATGGGGACGAGACCCAGTACTTC	CAWGRLDGDETQYF
.	.	TRBV30	TRBJ2-7	TGTGCCTGGAGTGTACGACCCACGTTATTCTACGAGCAGTACTTC	CAWSVRPTLFYEQYF
.	TRBD2	TRBV13	TRBJ2-7	TGTGCCAGCAGCTTAGCGGGAGGGCTCTCCTACGAGCAGTACTTC	CASSLAGGLSYEQYF
.	.	TRBV19	TRBJ1-4	TGTGCCAGTAGTACCCGAACGGATGAAAAACTGTTTTTT	CASSTRTDEKLFF
.	TRBD2	TRBV19	TRBJ2-3	TGTGCCAGTAGTATGGCCAGCGGGAGTGGGACAGATACGCAGTATTTT	CASSMASGSGTDTQYF
once	TRBD2	TRBV5-4	TRBJ2-1	TGTGCCAGCAGTCTGCAACTAGCGGGAGTCGATGAGCAGTTCTTC	CASSLQLAGVDEQFF
.	TRBD1	TRBV27	TRBJ1-1	TGTGCCAGCAGTTCTGGACAGGATGGAAAAGCTTTCTTT	CASSSGQDGKAFF
many	.	TRBV12-5	TRBJ1-5	TGTGCTAGTGGTTTGCCGATCTCCAGGGAGCCCCAGCATTTT	CASGLPISREPQHF
.	TRBD1	TRBV7-8	TRBJ2-1	TGTGCCAGCAGCTCCACGGGACAGGCCTACAATGAGCAGTTCTTC	CASSSTGQAYNEQFF
.	TRBD2	TRBV5-1	TRBJ2-5	TGCGCCAGCAGCTTGCCTAGCGGAAAAGAGACCCAGTACTTC	CASSLPSGKETQYF
.	.	TRBV7-6	TRBJ2-5	TGTGCCAGCAGCTTAGGGGGACTCCAAGAGACCCAGTACTTC	CASSLGGLQETQYF
.	.	TRBV10-3	TRBJ1-5	TGTGCCATCAGTGGAGGGAATCAGCCCCAGCATTTT	CAISGGNQPQHF